These 21 T cell receptor beta chains came from one sample sequenced in a study of molecular identifiers for immune sequencing clone quantification. One entry per CDR3 protein, called by TCRdb with MiXCR from the PCR reads. The sample lists about half a million distinct CDR3 sequences, roughly 23% seen once, with 0.65% to 0.95% in the top ten. The material sequenced was naive CD8+ T cells from blood, with Jurkat cell RNA spiked in. Subset meaning: FACS-sorted CD8+CD4-CCR7+CD45RA+ naive T cells. The source of these receptors is a human donor in good health. Some libraries in this study had Jurkat cell RNA spiked in.

V usage is TRBV9 and J usage is TRBJ2-3; TRBD2 agrees at 7 bases. This CDR3 is built from 16 residues. V was pared by 6 bases and J by 0 bases, with 10 bases of the junction left unmatched. Germline CDR1 and CDR2: SGDLS and YYNGEE. For the CDR3, the DNA is TGTGCCAGCACGGCGGGAGTGGGGTCTAGCACAGATACGCAGTATTTT. Its protein is CASTAGVGSSTDTQYF.

In regard to this clonotype: A much more abundant neighbour one base away suggests this may be a read error. This chain links TRBV7-9 with TRBJ1-3; no clear D gene. This CDR3 region has 14 residues. CDR1 SEHNR and CDR2 FQNEAQ come from the germline V gene (reference sequence). CDR3 in DNA: TGTGCCAGCAGCTTTCAGGTCTCTGGAAGCACCATATATTTT. It specifies CASSFQVSGSTIYF. Complete variable domain (other parts from reference TRBV7-9 and TRBJ1-3): DTGVSQNPRHKITKRGQNVTFRCDPISEHNRLYWYRQTLGQGPEFLTYFQNEAQLEKSRLLSDRFSAERPKGSFSTLEIQRTEQGDSAMYLCASSFQVSGSTIYFGEGSWLTVV.

This clonotype was seen more than once but under ten times. This chain connects TRBV19 to TRBJ2-7, with 9 positions matching TRBD1. The CDR3 contains 13 residues. V shed 7 bases and J 3 bases; nucleotides not matched to a gene: 4. Germline V gene sequence: CDR1 LNHDA, CDR2 SQIVND (reference sequence). Here the CDR3 reads CASTTGQGYEQYF. As DNA, the CDR3 is TGTGCCAGTACCACGGGACAGGGCTACGAGCAGTACTTC.

With regard to this clonotype: A read error may be the cause here, since a much bigger clone is one base away. The rearrangement uses TRBV5-1 and TRBJ2-4; 7 bases fit TRBD2. CDR3 length equals 17 residues. The ends lost 1 base at V and 0 bases at J; junction bases unmatched: 7. Germline CDR1 and CDR2: SGHRS and YFSETQ. The chain's CDR3 is CASSLSGEGRAKNIQYF. In DNA form, the CDR3 reads TGCGCCAGCAGCTTGTCGGGGGAGGGGCGAGCCAAAAACATTCAGTACTTC.

The table lists this clonotype with many counts. The chain combines TRBV7-9 with TRBJ2-6; D is unresolved. Trimming removed 2 bases at V and 0 bases at J, with 8 bases between. CDR1 is SEHNR and CDR2 is FQNEAQ in the germline V gene (reference sequence). CDR3 length: 16 residues. In DNA form, the CDR3 reads TGTGCCAGCAGCTTACGGCCGGGCTCTGGGGCCAACGTCCTGACTTTC. Protein: CASSLRPGSGANVLTF.

This chain uses TRBV20-1 with TRBJ1-5; the D is unclear. Germline V gene lookup returns CDR1 DFQATT and CDR2 SNEGSKA (reference sequence). V lost 0 bases and J 2 bases, leaving 14 bases between the germline ends. CDR3 length: 16 amino acids. The chain's CDR3 is CSARDFSGMGNQPQHF. The CDR3 nucleotides read TGCAGTGCTAGAGATTTTAGCGGGATGGGCAATCAGCCCCAGCATTTT.

This clonotype was detected a few times. The V and J genes are TRBV24-1 and TRBJ2-1; TRBD2 matches 8 bases. There are 17 residues in the CDR3. CDR1 KGHDR and CDR2 SFDVKD come from the germline V gene. The V segment lost 3 bases and the J segment 9 bases; nucleotides outside the gene matches: 15. CDR3 protein: CATSDDEASGPRGEQFF. CDR3 DNA: TGTGCCACCAGTGATGACGAGGCTAGCGGGCCGAGGGGTGAGCAGTTCTTC.

This clonotype was counted between two and nine times. The chain carries TRBV10-3 and TRBJ1-5; D might be TRBD1 (5 bases). The germline V gene encodes CDR1 ENHRY and CDR2 SYGVKD. The V end lost 3 bases, the J end lost 7 bases, and 10 bases lay between the germline ends. The CDR3 has 13 residues. The CDR3 DNA is TGTGCCATCAGTGATGGTGGGGACCAGCCCCAGCATTTT. Translating gives CAISDGGDQPQHF.

This clonotype was observed a single time. This may stem from a read error, because a much larger clone lies one nucleotide away. V is TRBV24-1 and J is TRBJ2-1, with 7 bases that match TRBD2. The CDR3 runs to 15 residues. With V trimmed by 0 bases and J by 8 bases, 6 bases remained unmatched. Germline loops: CDR1 KGHDR, CDR2 SFDVKD. The CDR3 DNA is TGTGCCACCAGTGATTTGCACGCGGGAGTTGATGAGCAGTTCTTC. The encoded protein is CATSDLHAGVDEQFF.

About this clonotype itself: Because it lacks the conserved phenylalanine or tryptophan at the end, this CDR3 is likely a read error. The genes are TRBV9 and TRBJ2-2; the D gene could be TRBD1 or TRBD2 (5 bases each). The CDR3 has 14 residues. Per the germline V gene, CDR1 is SGDLS and CDR2 is YYNGEE. The DNA for the CDR3 is TGTGCCAGCAGCGTAGAAAGGGGTACCGGGGAACTGTTTTCT. Translating gives CASSVERGTGELFS.

This clonotype showed up just a few times. The CDR3 loop reads CASSDDSAINQPQHF. The CDR3 bases are TGTGCCAGCAGCGATGACAGTGCAATCAATCAGCCCCAGCATTTT. J is TRBJ1-5 and V is TRBV7-9, with D possibly matching TRBD1 (5 bases). The CDR3 loop spans 15 amino acids. The germline V gene has CDR1 SEHNR and CDR2 FQNEAQ (reference sequence). V was cut by 5 bases and J by 3 bases, with 14 bases left in between.

The rearrangement joins TRBV30 to TRBJ2-7; D unclear. The V end lost 0 bases, the J end lost 0 bases, and 12 bases lay between the germline ends. The length of the CDR3 is 15 residues. Germline V gene sequence: CDR1 GTSNPN, CDR2 SVGIG (reference sequence). CDR3 sequence: CAWSVMSRSSYEQYF. The DNA for the CDR3 is TGTGCCTGGAGTGTAATGTCCAGGAGCTCCTACGAGCAGTACTTC.

The rearrangement joins TRBV9 to TRBJ2-1; D may be TRBD1 or TRBD2 (5 bases each). This CDR3 spans 15 amino acids. V was shortened by 2 bases and J by 8 bases, with 17 bases between the two germline ends. The V gene's germline CDR1 is SGDLS and CDR2 YYNGEE. The CDR3 region has the DNA TGTGCCAGCAGCGTCGGGACCTACATAGGTGATGAGCAGTTCTTC. It translates to CASSVGTYIGDEQFF. The whole variable domain, filled in from reference TRBV9 and TRBJ2-1, reads DSGVTQTPKHLITATGQRVTLRCSPRSGDLSVYWYQQSLDQGLQFLIQYYNGEERAKGNILERFSAQQFPDLHSELNLSSLELGDSALYFCASSVGTYIGDEQFFGPGTRLTVL.

CDR3 coding DNA: TGTGCCAGCTCACCAAATGGGACGAGGAACACTGAAGCTTTCTTT. Protein: CASSPNGTRNTEAFF. The V and J genes are TRBV18 and TRBJ1-1; the D gene is possibly TRBD1 (5 bases). Germline CDR1 reads KGHSH; CDR2 reads LQKENI. The CDR3 runs 15 residues. The ends were cut back, 2 bases at V and 1 base at J, with 11 bases in the middle.

This clonotype was counted many times. The gene calls are TRBV13 and TRBJ2-1, with 10 positions matching TRBD2. CDR1 and CDR2 (germline): PRHDT, FYEKMQ (reference sequence). V dropped 1 base and J dropped 13; count of bases not matched to a gene: 13. The CDR3 runs to 16 residues. The CDR3 bases are TGTGCCAGCAGCTTAGAGCTAGCGGGGGCTCGAGGGCGACAGTTCTTC. Translating gives CASSLELAGARGRQFF.

This rearrangement joins TRBV30 to TRBJ2-7; D possibly corresponds to TRBD2 (6 bases). Germline V lookup: CDR1 GTSNPN, CDR2 SVGIG (reference sequence). This CDR3 is built from 14 residues. V lost 2 bases, J lost 6 bases, and 17 bases lay in between. CDR3 residues: CAWSPFPQGGEQYF. CDR3 coding DNA: TGTGCCTGGAGTCCCTTCCCCCAGGGAGGCGAGCAGTACTTC.

With respect to this clonotype: A much larger clone sits a single nucleotide away, making a read error possible. The CDR3 reads CRASHYMGGSSTGELFF. DNA for the CDR3: TGCAGGGCTAGTCATTACATGGGGGGGAGTAGCACCGGGGAGCTGTTTTTT. This chain joins TRBV20-1 and TRBJ2-2, with 7 bases lining up with TRBD2. Germline loops: CDR1 DFQATT, CDR2 SNEGSKA (reference sequence). This CDR3 has 17 residues.

Comment on this clonotype: Germline is not matched at one junction end, which may reflect a read error. DNA for the CDR3: TGTGCCTGCAGCTTCGGCAGTACTGAAGCTTTCTTT. Amino acid sequence: CACSFGSTEAFF. This rearrangement joins TRBV11-1 to TRBJ1-1; D is uncertain. The CDR3 consists of 12 residues. The germline CDR1 and CDR2 sequences are SGHAT and FQDESV (reference sequence).

This clonotype was detected only a few times. The genes are TRBV6-1 and TRBJ2-5, with a possible D match to TRBD2 (6 bases). The germline V and J ends were trimmed by 2 bases and 1 base, with 17 bases remaining between them. The CDR3 spans 17 residues. Per germline, CDR1 MNHNS and CDR2 SASEGT. DNA for the CDR3: TGTGCCAGCAGTGAACGGACTACCCCTCGTGTCCAAGAGACCCAGTACTTC. It encodes CASSERTTPRVQETQYF.

In regard to this clonotype: This could be a read error, since a much larger clone is one nucleotide away. The chain joins TRBV6-2 or TRBV6-3 to TRBJ1-5; tentatively, D is TRBD2 (5 bases). The tail of the sequence fits TRBJ2-3 better, so the J call may be wrong. The CDR3 loop spans 12 amino acids. Germline V gene lookup returns CDR1 MNHEY and CDR2 SVGEGT. The CDR3: CASSPGIQPQYF. CDR3 nucleotide sequence: TGTGCCAGCAGTCCGGGGATTCAGCCCCAGTATTTT.

This clonotype was counted at least ten times. The chain has TRBV28 and TRBJ2-6; D gene unclear. Per the germline V gene, CDR1 is MDHEN and CDR2 is SYDVKM. The V and J ends lost 6 bases and 7 bases respectively, with 13 bases between them. This CDR3 contains 14 residues. The CDR3 DNA sequence: TGTGCCAGCAGACCCCATCTGGGCGCCAACGTCCTGACTTTC. As protein: CASRPHLGANVLTF.